This note documents a single TCR beta chain sequence. All the people who gave samples were healthy bone marrow donors. This entry comes from a study of cytomegalovirus exposure and HLA in healthy donors. V was shortened by 9 bases and J by 3 bases, with 8 bases between the two germline ends. The germline CDR1 and CDR2 sequences are SEHNR and FQNEAQ (reference sequence). This CDR3 spans 11 amino acids. A multiplex PCR was run with 60 Vbeta primers and 13 Jbeta primers. Profiling relied on immunoSEQ multiplex PCR, and the TCRdb table lists in-frame clones only, not all of them. The data contain 150,000 to 250,000 clones, about 82% of them singletons.

Sequencing was carried out using PBMCs. The chain couples TRBV7-9 to TRBJ1-2; no clear D. The receptor was isolated from a woman in her forties or fifties in good health and CMV-seronegative. CDR3 residues: CASYEDYGYTF. CDR3 nucleotides: TGTGCCAGTTATGAGGACTATGGCTACACCTTC.